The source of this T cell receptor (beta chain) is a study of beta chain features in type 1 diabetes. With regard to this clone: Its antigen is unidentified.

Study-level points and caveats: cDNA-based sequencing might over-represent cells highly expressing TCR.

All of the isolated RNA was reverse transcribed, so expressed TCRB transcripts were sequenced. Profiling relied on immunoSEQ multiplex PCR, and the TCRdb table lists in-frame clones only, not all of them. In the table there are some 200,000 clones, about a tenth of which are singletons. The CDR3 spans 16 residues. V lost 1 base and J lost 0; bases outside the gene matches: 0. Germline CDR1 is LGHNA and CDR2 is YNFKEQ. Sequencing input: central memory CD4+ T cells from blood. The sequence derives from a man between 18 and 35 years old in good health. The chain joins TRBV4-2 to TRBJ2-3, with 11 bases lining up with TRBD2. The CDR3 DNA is TGTGCCAGCAGCCAAGGGACTAGCGGGAGCACAGATACGCAGTATTTT. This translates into CASSQGTSGSTDTQYF.